The subject of this entry is one T cell receptor (beta chain). Its cognate antigen is unknown. The data stem from a study of T-cell memory formation after mild COVID-19. At the level of the study: The two donors had largely donor-specific TCR clusters. Overall study results and limits: Contracting clones from day 15 to 85 showed balanced CD4/CD8; later expanders favored CD4+. Cross-reactive memory seemingly joined, as some responding clones were found in pre-infection memory.

Constant-segment primers were used for 5'RACE, and the resulting TCR alpha and TCR beta cDNA libraries carried sample barcodes and UMIs. A single record per CDR3 protein comes from TCRdb applying MiXCR to the 5' RACE reads. The sample lists about 540,000 distinct CDR3 sequences, roughly 22% occurring once. The V and J ends lost 3 bases and 7 bases respectively, with 18 bases between them. CDR3 size: 16 residues. Germline V gene lookup returns CDR1 LNHNV and CDR2 YYDKDF (reference sequence). This chain uses TRBV15 with TRBJ1-4; possibly TRBD1 for D (5 bases). What was sequenced was PBMCs or a T cell subset sorted from them (not recorded which). The origin of this receptor is an adult woman who had mild COVID-19 (a few samples of this study predate the infection). Cell type and time point are not known. The CDR3 sequence: CATSRWGTAASEKLFF. The CDR3, as DNA: TGTGCCACCAGCAGGTGGGGGACGGCCGCTAGTGAAAAACTGTTTTTT.